Each of the 20 T cell receptor beta chains below was sequenced from the same sample in a study of monozygotic twins with inflammatory bowel disease. Reanalyzing the 5' RACE reads, TCRdb keeps one entry per CDR3 protein, without DNA. The sample totals around 450,000 distinct CDR3 sequences. The sample comprised blood. The receptors were gathered from a human donor with ulcerative colitis or Crohn's disease, or a healthy co-twin of an affected twin (not recorded which).

The CDR3 is CASSPQRESSYNEQFF. The gene calls are TRBV6-1 and TRBJ2-1; TCRdb's D gene call, TRBD2, goes unchecked for lack of DNA. Germline CDR1 MNHNS, CDR2 SASEGT. The CDR3 runs 16 residues.

The chain links TRBV14 to TRBJ2-3; TCRdb reports TRBD2, a call that lacks DNA to check it against. The germline CDR1 and CDR2 sequences are SGHDN and FVKESK. The CDR3 extends over 16 amino acids. CDR3 sequence reads: CASSSYRTSFTDTQYF.

The chain joins TRBV20-1 to TRBJ2-7; TCRdb's D call of TRBD1 is untestable without DNA. Per germline, CDR1 DFQATT and CDR2 SNEGSKA (reference sequence). This CDR3 spans 16 amino acids. CDR3 loop: CSARDTGTGVLYEQYF.

The chain joins TRBV5-1 to TRBJ2-7; TCRdb reports TRBD2, a call that lacks DNA to check it against. Germline assignment: CDR1 SGHRS and CDR2 YFSETQ. This CDR3 is 17 amino acids long. This CDR3 is CASSLASGGSERYEQYF.

The rearrangement joins TRBV3-1 to TRBJ1-3. Germline V gene data show CDR1 as LGHDT and CDR2 as YNNKEL (reference sequence). This CDR3 contains 16 residues. The CDR3 reads CASSQYQGLSGNTIYF.

The chain recombines TRBV4-1 with TRBJ1-4; the TCRdb D gene call, TRBD1, has no DNA to confirm it. The CDR3 covers 17 residues. Germline CDR1 and CDR2: MGHRA and YSYEKL. The CDR3 loop reads CASSQRTDATTNEKLFF.

The gene calls are TRBV7-2 and TRBJ2-3; with no DNA, the TCRdb D assignment of TRBD1 cannot be verified. Germline V CDR1 and CDR2: SGHTA, FQGNSA. CDR3 length equals 16 residues. The CDR3 here is CASSPWGQENTDTQYF.

The chain has TRBV5-4 and TRBJ2-7. Germline V CDR1 and CDR2: SGHNT, YYREEE (reference sequence). The CDR3 length is 13 residues. The CDR3 is CASSVDGTYEQYF.

The chain is built from TRBV19 and TRBJ2-1; TCRdb reports TRBD2, a call that lacks DNA to check it against. Germline V gene data show CDR1 as LNHDA and CDR2 as SQIVND (reference sequence). This CDR3 contains 16 residues. CDR3 residues: CASSGWTSGGSDEQFF. Based on the CDR3 plus reference TRBV19 and TRBJ2-1, the full variable domain is DGGITQSPKYLFRKEGQNVTLSCEQNLNHDAMYWYRQDPGQGLRLIYYSQIVNDFQKGDIAEGYSVSREKKESFPLTVTSAQKNPTAFYLCASSGWTSGGSDEQFFGPGTRLTVL.

This chain joins TRBV12-3 or TRBV12-4 and TRBJ2-2. The CDR3 length is 17 residues. The CDR3 loop is CASSLDGSYLNTGELFF.

The genes are TRBV12-3 or TRBV12-4 and TRBJ2-2; absent DNA, TCRdb's TRBD1 call cannot be checked. The CDR3 has 14 amino acids. The chain's CDR3 is CASSSGGNTGELFF.

The CDR3 here is CSVRGLAGDEQFF. This rearrangement joins TRBV20-1 to TRBJ2-1; the TRBD2 assignment by TCRdb is unverifiable without DNA. The length of the CDR3 is 13 residues. Germline CDR1 is DFQATT and CDR2 is SNEGSKA (reference sequence).

The chain links TRBV7-9 to TRBJ2-7. Germline CDR1 SEHNR, CDR2 FQNEAQ (reference sequence). CDR3 length: 13 residues. CDR3 sequence reads: CASSSDRSHEQYF.

This rearrangement joins TRBV20-1 to TRBJ2-2; TCRdb designates TRBD1, a call that cannot be tested without DNA. This CDR3 is built from 14 residues. Germline V gives CDR1 DFQATT, CDR2 SNEGSKA (reference sequence). The CDR3 protein is CSAKEQGGTGELFF.

The rearrangement links TRBV4-1 to TRBJ1-1; with no DNA, the TCRdb D assignment of TRBD1 cannot be verified. CDR1 is MGHRA and CDR2 is YSYEKL in the germline V gene. The CDR3 is 15 amino acids. Here the CDR3 reads CASSQDSLGQGAAFF.

This chain joins TRBV20-1 and TRBJ2-1; as DNA is missing, the TRBD2 call by TCRdb cannot be tested. Germline V gene data show CDR1 as DFQATT and CDR2 as SNEGSKA (reference sequence). The CDR3 loop spans 15 amino acids. The CDR3 here is CSALVLGGLNNEQFF.

The chain employs TRBV5-4 and TRBJ2-3. The CDR3 is made up of 16 amino acids. CDR1 is SGHNT and CDR2 is YYREEE in the germline V gene (reference sequence). CDR3 sequence reads: CASSLRIEPNTDTQYF.

This chain joins TRBV4-2 and TRBJ1-4. This CDR3 has 17 residues. Germline-derived CDR1 and CDR2 are LGHNA and YNFKEQ. This CDR3 is CASSQDRIGQGGEKLFF.

The chain joins TRBV12-3 or TRBV12-4 to TRBJ2-3; the D gene TCRdb calls, TRBD1, cannot be checked with no DNA. The CDR3 contains 14 residues. The CDR3 reads CASSLRQFGDTQYF.

The chain recombines TRBV6-1 with TRBJ1-1; TCRdb reports TRBD1, a call that lacks DNA to check it against. The CDR3 has 13 amino acids. Germline V gene data show CDR1 as MNHNS and CDR2 as SASEGT. This CDR3 reads CASGQLGGREAFF.